This TCR beta chain derives from a study of T-cell memory formation after mild COVID-19. Across the whole study: For the most part, TCR clusters were specific to one donor.

This clonotype was picked up a small number of times. Its antigen is not identified. Notes on the study in general: The authors left the SARS-CoV-2 specificity of second-wave clones peaking on day 37 unconfirmed. CD8+ contracting clones occupied EMRA, while CD4+ ones occupied mainly CM and EM. Prior to infection, memory already included some responding clones, suggesting cross-reactive memory joined.

TCRdb ran MiXCR on the 5' RACE reads and lists one entry per CDR3 protein. The data show tens of thousands of distinct CDR3 sequences, around 10% seen once. This receptor was taken from an adult woman who had mild COVID-19 (a few samples of this study predate the infection). Cell type and time point are not known. The specimen sequenced was PBMCs or a T cell subset sorted from them (not recorded which).

CDR3 sequence: CASSYSASGDETQYF. The CDR3, as DNA: TGTGCCAGCAGTTACTCGGCTAGCGGGGATGAGACCCAGTACTTC. This sequence joins TRBV6-2 or TRBV6-3 and TRBJ2-5; 9 bases align to TRBD2. Germline CDR1 MNHEY, CDR2 SVGEGT. J gave up 5 bases and V 0 bases, and 4 bases lay outside the gene matches. There are 15 residues in the CDR3.